This T cell receptor beta chain comes out of a study of long-term antiretroviral therapy in people with HIV. Survey level was the resolution at which the v3.0 immunoSEQ assay ran. For every sample, sequencing targeted roughly 35,000-55,000 T-cell genomes. The assay was immunoSEQ multiplex PCR, and TCRdb's table has in-frame clones only and misses some. The table shows about 39,000 clones, with roughly nine tenths occurring only once. Each HIV participant was treated in the United States. Each specimen consisted of roughly 0.9-10 million cryopreserved PBMC prior to extraction of DNA. From germline, CDR1 is MNHEY and CDR2 SMNVEV (reference sequence). Losses at the gene ends were 6 bases for V and 7 bases for J; bases not matched to a gene: 14. This CDR3 has 15 residues.

This receptor was obtained from a woman aged 45-65 years with HIV. The sample here was unsorted PBMCs, taken 1.2 years after starting antiretroviral therapy. V is TRBV27 and J is TRBJ1-2; 7 bases are shared with TRBD1. CDR3 region: CASSQGEGGGLGYTF. The DNA of the CDR3 is TGTGCCAGCAGCCAGGGGGAGGGCGGGGGGCTTGGCTACACCTTC.